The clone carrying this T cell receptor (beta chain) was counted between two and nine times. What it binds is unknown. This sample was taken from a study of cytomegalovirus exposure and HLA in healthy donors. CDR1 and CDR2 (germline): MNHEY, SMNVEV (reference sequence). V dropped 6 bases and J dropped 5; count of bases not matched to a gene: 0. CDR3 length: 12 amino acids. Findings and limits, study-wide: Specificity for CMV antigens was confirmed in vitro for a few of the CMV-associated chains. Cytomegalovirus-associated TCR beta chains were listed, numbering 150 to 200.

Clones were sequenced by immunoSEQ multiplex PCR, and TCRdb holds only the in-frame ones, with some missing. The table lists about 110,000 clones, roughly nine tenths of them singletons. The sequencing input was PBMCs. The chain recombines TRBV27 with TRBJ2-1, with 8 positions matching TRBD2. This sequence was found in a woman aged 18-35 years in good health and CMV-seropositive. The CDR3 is CASRRGDNEQFF. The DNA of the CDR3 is TGTGCCAGCAGGCGGGGGGACAATGAGCAGTTCTTC.